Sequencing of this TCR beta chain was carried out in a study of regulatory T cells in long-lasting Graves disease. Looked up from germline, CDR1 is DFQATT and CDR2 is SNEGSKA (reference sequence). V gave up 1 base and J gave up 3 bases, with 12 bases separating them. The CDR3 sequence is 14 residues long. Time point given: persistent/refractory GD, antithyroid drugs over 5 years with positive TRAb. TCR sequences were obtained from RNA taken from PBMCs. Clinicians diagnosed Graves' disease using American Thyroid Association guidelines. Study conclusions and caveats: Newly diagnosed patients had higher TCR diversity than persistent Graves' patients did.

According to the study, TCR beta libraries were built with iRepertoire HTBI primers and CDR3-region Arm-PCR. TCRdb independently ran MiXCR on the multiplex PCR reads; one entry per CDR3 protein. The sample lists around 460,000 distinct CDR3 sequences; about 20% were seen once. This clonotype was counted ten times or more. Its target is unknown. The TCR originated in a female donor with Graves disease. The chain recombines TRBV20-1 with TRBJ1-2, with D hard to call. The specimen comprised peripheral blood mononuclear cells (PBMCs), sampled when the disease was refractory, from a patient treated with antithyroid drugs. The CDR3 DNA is TGCAGTGCTAGAGTTATTTTAGGCGACTATGGCTACACCTTC. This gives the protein CSARVILGDYGYTF.